The 12 T cell receptor beta chains listed next were all sequenced from one sample in a study of prognosis after radiotherapy for stage I lung cancer. Researchers used two-round multiplex PCR to amplify TCR beta CDR3 starting from genomic DNA. Specific primers for each TRBV and TRBJ gene were what first-round PCR used. TCRdb used MiXCR to reprocess the multiplex PCR reads, holding one entry per CDR3 protein. This sample has about 35,000 distinct CDR3 sequences; 32% occur once, and the top ten carry roughly 27%. Here the sequenced sample was PBMCs, taken before or after stereotactic body radiation therapy (not recorded which). The receptor source for this set is a donor over 45 with non-small cell lung cancer.

This clonotype was seen at least ten times. The V and J genes are TRBV20-1 and TRBJ2-1, with 7 nucleotides matching TRBD2. The CDR3 is 15 residues long. Germline V CDR1 and CDR2: DFQATT, SNEGSKA (reference sequence). V shed 6 bases, J shed 4 bases, and the junction held 12 bases outside the gene matches. CDR3 loop: CSAQPLADRYNEQFF. For the CDR3, the DNA is TGCAGTGCGCAGCCCCTAGCGGACCGATACAATGAGCAGTTCTTC.

As concerns this clonotype: A much bigger clone sits one base away, suggesting this may be a read error. J is TRBJ2-5 and V is TRBV10-3; 7 bases line up with TRBD2. The germline V gene encodes CDR1 ENHRY and CDR2 SYGVKD. The CDR3 totals 15 residues. The V and J ends lost 11 bases and 4 bases, in that order; junction bases with no gene match: 16. CDR3 loop: CAVLAGVGPGETQYF. The CDR3 region has the DNA TGTGCCGTCCTCGCGGGAGTCGGCCCCGGAGAGACCCAGTACTTC.

The table lists this clonotype with many counts. The chain joins TRBV3-1 to TRBJ1-6; a weak D match, TRBD1 (5 bases). V was clipped by 4 bases and J by 2 bases, with 12 bases between them. Germline CDR1 and CDR2: LGHDT and YNNKEL (reference sequence). The CDR3 spans 16 residues. CDR3 sequence (DNA): TGTGCCAGCAGCCTCACCGGGGCAGCCTATAATTCACCCCTCCACTTT. Protein sequence: CASSLTGAAYNSPLHF.

In its sample, this clonotype was seen many times. This chain links TRBV12-3 or TRBV12-4 with TRBJ1-3; tentative D call: TRBD1 (5 bases). The V gene lost 2 bases and the J gene lost 7 bases, with 9 bases spanning the gap. This CDR3 region has 13 residues. CDR3 region: CASSLNSGNTIYF. CDR3 DNA sequence: TGTGCCAGCAGTTTAAACTCAGGGAACACCATATATTTT.

This clonotype was counted ten times or more. The rearrangement links TRBV6-2 or TRBV6-3 to TRBJ1-5, with D perhaps TRBD1 (5 bases). This CDR3 comprises 13 residues. V was trimmed by 7 bases and J by 9 bases, leaving 16 bases between them. Germline V gene data show CDR1 as MNHEY and CDR2 as SVGEGT. Here the CDR3 DNA reads TGTGCCAGCACAAATGAAGCTGGGACGCCCCAGCATTTT. This encodes CASTNEAGTPQHF.

This clonotype showed up many times. V is TRBV30 and J is TRBJ2-3, with D possibly matching TRBD1 (6 bases). Germline CDR1 GTSNPN, CDR2 SVGIG (reference sequence). Trimming cost V 2 bases and J 3 bases, with 9 bases left between them. The CDR3 spans 13 residues. The CDR3 sequence: CAWSYDRTDTQYF. The CDR3 coding sequence is TGTGCCTGGAGTTACGACAGGACAGATACGCAGTATTTT.

The sample holds many counts of this clonotype. The CDR3 sequence: CASSPQGWGNQPQHF. The CDR3 DNA follows: TGTGCCAGCAGTCCCCAGGGTTGGGGCAATCAGCCCCAGCATTTT. This sequence joins TRBV28 and TRBJ1-5; maybe TRBD1 (5 bases). Between the trimmed V and J ends, which lost 5 bases and 2 bases, there was a span of 13 bases. CDR3 length: 15 residues. Germline-derived CDR1 and CDR2 are MDHEN and SYDVKM.

The rearrangement uses TRBV20-1 and TRBJ1-5; possible D gene TRBD1, 5 bases. V gave up 1 base and J gave up 1 base, with 11 bases separating them. Looked up from germline, CDR1 is DFQATT and CDR2 is SNEGSKA (reference sequence). This CDR3 has 15 residues. The CDR3 sequence is CSARAIQASNQPQHF. CDR3 DNA: TGCAGTGCTAGAGCTATACAGGCAAGCAATCAGCCCCAGCATTTT.

In this sample, this clonotype turned up many times. The chain employs TRBV7-2 and TRBJ2-4; D uncertain. Germline values: CDR1 SGHTA, CDR2 FQGNSA. CDR3 length: 12 residues. The V gene lost 2 bases and the J gene lost 7 bases, with 6 bases spanning the gap. CDR3 in DNA: TGTGCCAGCAGCTTAAGGACGAACATTCAGTACTTC. Protein sequence: CASSLRTNIQYF.

At least ten counts were recorded for this clonotype. The genes are TRBV3-1 and TRBJ1-1, with 7 bases identical to TRBD1. CDR1 and CDR2 (germline): LGHDT, YNNKEL (reference sequence). With V trimmed by 4 bases and J by 4 bases, 9 bases remained unmatched. The CDR3 is 15 residues long. The CDR3 DNA follows: TGTGCCAGCAGCCTTACGGCAGGGGGTGGCACTGAAGCTTTCTTT. Amino acid sequence: CASSLTAGGGTEAFF. Based on the CDR3 plus reference TRBV3-1 and TRBJ1-1, the full variable domain is DTAVSQTPKYLVTQMGNDKSIKCEQNLGHDTMYWYKQDSKKFLKIMFSYNNKELIINETVPNRFSPKSPDKAHLNLHINSLELGDSAVYFCASSLTAGGGTEAFFGQGTRLTVV.

This clonotype appeared many times. J is TRBJ2-5 and V is TRBV12-3 or TRBV12-4, with 8 bases aligning to TRBD2. The CDR3 sequence is 15 residues long. V lost 5 bases to trimming and J lost 4 bases; unmatched junction nucleotides: 9. The CDR3 DNA reads TGTGCCAGCAGTCGGGGGGGGGCGGTAGGAGAGACCCAGTACTTC. Residues: CASSRGGAVGETQYF.

This clonotype was picked up many times. The chain employs TRBV11-3 and TRBJ2-2, with TRBD2 as a possible D gene (6 bases). The germline V and J ends were trimmed by 4 bases and 6 bases, with 9 bases remaining between them. This CDR3 comprises 13 residues. CDR1 is SGHNT and CDR2 is YENEEA in the germline V gene. As DNA, the CDR3 is TGTGCCAGCAGCTCTGGGGAGGCCGGGGAGCTGTTTTTT. Its protein is CASSSGEAGELFF.